This is a list of T cell receptor beta chains from one sample in a study of cytomegalovirus exposure and HLA in healthy donors. The table came from immunoSEQ multiplex PCR; TCRdb's copy has only in-frame clones and leaves some out. The sample records around 150,000 clones, roughly 78% being singletons. Sample: PBMCs. The receptors were gathered from a man under 40 in good health. Both conserved end residues are part of each CDR3. D genes are given only for firm matches. Size is stated for part of the rows, as once, few or many counts, or as a class when the clone is expanded.

j_call: TRBJ1-1
cdr3_length: 14
v_call: TRBV6-6
d_call: .
clone_size: .
cdr3_aa: CASSYFRQNTEAFF
cdr3_nt: TGTGCCAGCAGTTACTTCCGACAGAACACTGAAGCTTTCTTT

j_call: TRBJ1-1
cdr3_length: 17
v_call: TRBV11-3
d_call: .
clone_size: once
cdr3_aa: CASSIGHLRLMNTEAFF
cdr3_nt: TGTGCCAGCAGCATCGGACATCTTAGACTTATGAACACTGAAGCTTTCTTT

j_call: TRBJ1-3
cdr3_length: 15
v_call: TRBV13
d_call: TRBD1
clone_size: .
cdr3_aa: CASSPRTRGGNTIYF
cdr3_nt: TGTGCCAGCAGCCCCCGGACCAGGGGGGGAAACACCATATATTTT

j_call: TRBJ2-7
cdr3_length: 14
v_call: TRBV29-1
d_call: TRBD1
clone_size: .
cdr3_aa: CSVTPGQAPYEQYF
cdr3_nt: TGCAGCGTTACCCCGGGACAGGCCCCGTACGAGCAGTACTTC

j_call: TRBJ2-7
cdr3_length: 14
v_call: TRBV5-4
d_call: TRBD1
clone_size: .
cdr3_aa: CASSHGTGSYEQYF
cdr3_nt: TGTGCCAGCAGTCACGGGACAGGGTCCTACGAGCAGTACTTC

j_call: TRBJ2-5
cdr3_length: 14
v_call: TRBV6-6
d_call: .
clone_size: once
cdr3_aa: CASSPLKSQETQYF
cdr3_nt: TGTGCCAGCAGTCCACTGAAGTCCCAAGAGACCCAGTACTTC

j_call: TRBJ1-6
cdr3_length: 16
v_call: TRBV27
d_call: .
clone_size: .
cdr3_aa: CASSLGLRDYNSPLHF
cdr3_nt: TGTGCCAGCAGTTTAGGACTCAGAGACTATAATTCACCCCTCCACTTT

j_call: TRBJ2-1
cdr3_length: 16
v_call: TRBV7-2
d_call: TRBD2
clone_size: .
cdr3_aa: CASSLEGGRAHNEQFF
cdr3_nt: TGTGCCAGCAGCTTAGAAGGCGGGAGGGCCCACAATGAGCAGTTCTTC

j_call: TRBJ1-2
cdr3_length: 16
v_call: TRBV19
d_call: TRBD1
clone_size: once
cdr3_aa: CASSMDWTGARYGYTF
cdr3_nt: TGTGCCAGTAGTATGGACTGGACAGGGGCCCGCTATGGCTACACCTTC

j_call: TRBJ2-7
cdr3_length: 12
v_call: TRBV7-2
d_call: TRBD1
clone_size: .
cdr3_aa: CASSRTGSEQYF
cdr3_nt: TGTGCCAGCAGCCGGACAGGGAGCGAGCAGTACTTC

j_call: TRBJ2-7
cdr3_length: 12
v_call: TRBV28
d_call: .
clone_size: .
cdr3_aa: CASSLFFYEQYF
cdr3_nt: TGTGCCAGCAGTTTGTTCTTCTACGAGCAGTACTTC

j_call: TRBJ2-7
cdr3_length: 15
v_call: TRBV7-9
d_call: TRBD2
clone_size: .
cdr3_aa: CASSLDSGLVGEEYF
cdr3_nt: TGTGCCAGCAGCTTAGACTCGGGACTAGTTGGAGAAGAGTACTTC

j_call: TRBJ2-3
cdr3_length: 14
v_call: TRBV30
d_call: .
clone_size: .
cdr3_aa: CAWNTGAGTDTQYF
cdr3_nt: TGTGCCTGGAACACCGGCGCGGGGACAGATACGCAGTATTTT

j_call: TRBJ1-3
cdr3_length: 19
v_call: TRBV18
d_call: .
clone_size: .
cdr3_aa: CASSPYRLTGLSSGNTIYF
cdr3_nt: TGTGCCAGCTCACCCTATAGGTTGACAGGACTCAGCTCTGGAAACACCATATATTTT

j_call: TRBJ2-7
cdr3_length: 15
v_call: TRBV18
d_call: TRBD1
clone_size: .
cdr3_aa: CASSPWGTGGYEQYF
cdr3_nt: TGTGCCAGCTCACCATGGGGGACAGGGGGCTACGAGCAGTACTTC

j_call: TRBJ2-1
cdr3_length: 15
v_call: TRBV25-1
d_call: .
clone_size: .
cdr3_aa: CASSESGRDYNEQFF
cdr3_nt: TGTGCCAGCAGTGAAAGCGGTAGGGACTACAATGAGCAGTTCTTC

j_call: TRBJ2-2
cdr3_length: 13
v_call: TRBV2
d_call: .
clone_size: .
cdr3_aa: CASSSRGPGELFF
cdr3_nt: TGTGCCAGCAGTTCCAGGGGTCCCGGGGAGCTGTTTTTT

j_call: TRBJ1-5
cdr3_length: 19
v_call: TRBV27
d_call: TRBD1
clone_size: .
cdr3_aa: CASSQFWGQGGYSNQPQHF
cdr3_nt: TGTGCCAGCAGCCAATTCTGGGGACAGGGGGGATATAGCAATCAGCCCCAGCATTTT

j_call: TRBJ1-5
cdr3_length: 14
v_call: TRBV5-5
d_call: TRBD1
clone_size: .
cdr3_aa: CASGQTGGNQPQHF
cdr3_nt: TGTGCCAGCGGACAGACAGGGGGCAATCAGCCCCAGCATTTT

j_call: TRBJ2-1
cdr3_length: 15
v_call: TRBV18
d_call: TRBD2
clone_size: few
cdr3_aa: CASSPKRGQGNEQFF
cdr3_nt: TGTGCCAGCTCACCTAAGCGGGGTCAGGGCAATGAGCAGTTCTTC

j_call: TRBJ2-7
cdr3_length: 14
v_call: TRBV19
d_call: .
clone_size: .
cdr3_aa: CASSLGQGGSEQYF
cdr3_nt: TGTGCCAGTAGCTTGGGGCAGGGAGGTTCCGAGCAGTACTTC

j_call: TRBJ2-4
cdr3_length: 15
v_call: TRBV9
d_call: TRBD1
clone_size: .
cdr3_aa: CASSVDPTGDGIQYF
cdr3_nt: TGTGCCAGCAGCGTAGACCCTACAGGGGACGGCATTCAGTACTTC

j_call: TRBJ2-1
cdr3_length: 18
v_call: TRBV19
d_call: .
clone_size: .
cdr3_aa: CASSIVRRGRGTYNEQFF
cdr3_nt: TGTGCCAGTAGTATAGTCCGCCGAGGCAGGGGAACCTACAATGAGCAGTTCTTC